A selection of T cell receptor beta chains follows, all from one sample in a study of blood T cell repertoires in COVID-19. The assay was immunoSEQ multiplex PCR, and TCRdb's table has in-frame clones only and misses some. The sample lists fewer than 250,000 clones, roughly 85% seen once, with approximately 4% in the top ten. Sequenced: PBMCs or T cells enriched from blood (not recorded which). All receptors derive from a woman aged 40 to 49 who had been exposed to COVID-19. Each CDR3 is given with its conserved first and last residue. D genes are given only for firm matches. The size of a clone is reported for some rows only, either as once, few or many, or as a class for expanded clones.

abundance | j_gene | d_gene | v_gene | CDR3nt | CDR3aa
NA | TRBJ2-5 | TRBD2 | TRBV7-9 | TGTGCCAGCAGCCAGGGACTAGCGGGAGAAGAGACCCAGTACTTC | CASSQGLAGEETQYF
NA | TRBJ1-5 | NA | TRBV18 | TGTGCCAGCTCACCTTACCCGAGTGCGGGCAATCAGCCCCAGCATTTT | CASSPYPSAGNQPQHF
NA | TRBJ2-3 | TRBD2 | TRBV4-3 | TGCGCCAGCAGCCAACCGGGACTAGAGGCAGATACGCAGTATTTT | CASSQPGLEADTQYF
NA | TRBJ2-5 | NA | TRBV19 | TGTGCCAGTAGTACCAGGGGACGAGAGACCCAGTACTTC | CASSTRGRETQYF
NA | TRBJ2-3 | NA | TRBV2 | TGTGCCAGCAGTGATTTTGGTTGGCGTACGCGGCCTAGCACAGATACGCAGTATTTT | CASSDFGWRTRPSTDTQYF
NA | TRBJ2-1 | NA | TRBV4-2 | TGTGCCAGCAGCCAAGAAACAGGACACGGCCAGCAGTTCTTC | CASSQETGHGQQFF
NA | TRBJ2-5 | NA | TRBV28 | TGTGCCAGCAGCGGGGGGCCTCAAGAGACCCAGTACTTC | CASSGGPQETQYF
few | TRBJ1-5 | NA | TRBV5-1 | TGCGCCAGCAGCTTAGCCCCCGGACTTAATCAGCCCCAGCATTTT | CASSLAPGLNQPQHF
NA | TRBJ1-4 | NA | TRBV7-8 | TGTGCCAGCACCCCGAGCCGGGTACTTGTCCATGAAAAACTGTTTTTT | CASTPSRVLVHEKLFF
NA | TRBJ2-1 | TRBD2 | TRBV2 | TGTGCCAGCAGACAATCGGGGGGGCGGATCAATGAGCAGTTCTTC | CASRQSGGRINEQFF
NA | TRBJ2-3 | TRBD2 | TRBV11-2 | TGTGCCAGCAGCTTAGACGTTGGACTAGCGGGGGACGAGACAGATACGCAGTATTTT | CASSLDVGLAGDETDTQYF
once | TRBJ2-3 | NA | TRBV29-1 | TGCAGCGTTGATGGGGGCGGACGACACCCAGATACGCAGTATTTT | CSVDGGGRHPDTQYF
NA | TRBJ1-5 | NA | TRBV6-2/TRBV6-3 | TGTGCCAGCAGTTACGTCAGGGATCCGGGCAATCAGCCCCAGCATTTT | CASSYVRDPGNQPQHF
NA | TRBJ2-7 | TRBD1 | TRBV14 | TGTGCCAGCAGCCGGACAGGAATTACCTACGAGCAGTACTTC | CASSRTGITYEQYF
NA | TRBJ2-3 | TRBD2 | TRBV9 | TGTGCCAGCAGCGCCTCCCTGTATGGGGGGGGGACTAGCACAGATACGCAGTATTTT | CASSASLYGGGTSTDTQYF
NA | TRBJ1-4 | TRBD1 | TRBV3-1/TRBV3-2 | TGTGCCAGCAGCCTCGAATGGACAGGTCCCGATGAAAAACTGTTTTTT | CASSLEWTGPDEKLFF